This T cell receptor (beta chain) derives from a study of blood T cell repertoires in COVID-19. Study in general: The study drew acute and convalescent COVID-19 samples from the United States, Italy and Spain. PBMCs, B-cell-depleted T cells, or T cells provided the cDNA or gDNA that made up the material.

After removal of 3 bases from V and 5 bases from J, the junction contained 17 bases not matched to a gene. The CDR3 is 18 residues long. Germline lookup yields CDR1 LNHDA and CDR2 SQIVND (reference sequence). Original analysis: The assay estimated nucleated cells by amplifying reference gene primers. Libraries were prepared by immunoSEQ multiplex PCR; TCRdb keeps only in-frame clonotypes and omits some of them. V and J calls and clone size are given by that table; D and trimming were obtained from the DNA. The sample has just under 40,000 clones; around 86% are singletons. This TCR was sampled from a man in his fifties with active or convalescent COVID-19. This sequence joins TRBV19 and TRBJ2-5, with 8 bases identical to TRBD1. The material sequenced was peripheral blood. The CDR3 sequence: CASSIGVGPGGGKETQYF. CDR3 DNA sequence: TGTGCCAGTAGTATCGGAGTAGGACCAGGGGGCGGAAAGGAGACCCAGTACTTC.